This T cell receptor beta chain was obtained from a study of graft-versus-host responses after intestinal transplantation. Data came from immunoSEQ multiplex PCR; TCRdb stores just in-frame clones and leaves some out. This table has approximately 8,200 clones, more than 85% appearing once. V lost 2 bases, J lost 5 bases, and 15 bases lay in between. This CDR3 contains 15 residues. Germline CDR1 and CDR2: MDHEN and SYDVKM. Study conclusions and caveats: Recipient marrow harbored GvH clones, some of which surfaced first in ileum or blood. The highest levels of circulating GvH clones went along with early declines in HvG clones after transplant.

On this clone: Its antigen is not identified.

The sequence was obtained from a human patient who received an intestinal transplant, so some T cells may come from the graft donor. The rearrangement uses TRBV28 and TRBJ1-2; D remains ambiguous. Sequencing used PBMCs, obtained 11 days after intestinal transplantation. The CDR3 DNA follows: TGTGCCAGCAGTTTAACACCGGTCTCGGGGTATGGCTACACCTTC. Encoded protein: CASSLTPVSGYGYTF.